The T cell receptor (beta chain) under discussion was sequenced for a study of cytomegalovirus exposure and HLA in healthy donors (dated 2017 in TCRdb). At the level of the whole study: An earlier analysis of several hundred of the donors reported approximately 300 Gb of sequence data and around 120 million unique TCR beta sequences from 150 million to 200 million T cells. An early release covering about 600 HLA-typed donors comprised about 300 gigabases of sequencing data and approximately 80 million unique TCR sequences. Among the roughly 390 genotyped donors, under 90% belonged to the genetic ancestry cluster associated with self-reported Caucasian donors. The study aimed to test whether cataloging public T cell receptors could reveal signatures of past pathogen exposure. The study used immunosequencing to profile the T cell repertoires of around 600 subjects and linked those repertoires to cytomegalovirus serostatus. Besides the first cohort of hundreds of subjects, a separate validation cohort made up of around 120 different subjects was used. The study combined high-throughput TCR immunosequencing, statistical association of individual TCRs with disease status, and machine learning to predict cytomegalovirus infection status. A later analysis re-examined previously published TCR beta repertoires from about 670 donors and added high-resolution HLA genotyping to investigate patterns of TCR occurrence. Rather than using new phenotypic data, the later analysis identified candidate immune exposures from TCR beta sequences and from how often those sequences occurred across donors. An earlier analysis of approximately 580 of the donors used high-throughput TCR beta sequencing to judge whether each TCR beta V gene segment behaved as functional or pseudogenic. Donor age, sex, ethnicity and CMV serostatus were compiled together with the repertoire data. A later genetic analysis took genome-wide SNP genotypes for about 55% of the roughly 670 donors and used that subset as a discovery cohort. Every discovery cohort repertoire had been produced on one sequencing platform. Both class I and class II loci were covered by HLA typing, at four-digit resolution. Typing coverage differed by locus: A, B, C, DRB1 and DQB1 were typed in about 620-640 donors, DQA1 in about 510, DPA1 in 606, and DPB1 in about 450. Four or five DR-DQ haplotypes were handled as single units for association and clustering because linkage in the cohort was strong. Across under 500 genotyped donors of the cohort, an average of roughly 230,000 unique TCR beta nucleotide sequences per donor were sequenced, and around 20% of those sequences were non-productive. On the study overall, not on this receptor specifically: A later genetic analysis associated a missense DCLRE1C variant with V-gene and J-gene trimming of TCR beta chains, and an independent cohort replicated the association. Because counts were too low, more than 15 rarely observed V segments, including chromosome 9 orphons, were left out of the earlier analysis of several hundred of the donors. A cluster of highly shared sequence variants was judged likely to represent a technical artifact of the sequencing pipeline. While some public TCRs were present in many individuals, most TCR sequences turned up only very rarely across donors. In a later analysis, most CMV-associated TCR beta chains were found to appear HLA-restricted, with HLA associations seemingly driven largely by CMV exposure. Immune exposure information for the cohort was limited to CMV serostatus. In an earlier analysis of more than 450 of the donors, most TCR beta V segments were observed in productive rearrangements about 90% or about 30% of the time, broadly matching IMGT annotations. Specific HLA alleles were associated with 15,000 to 20,000 TCR beta sequences at a false discovery rate of 0.05 in a later analysis. The study listed approximately 160 TCR beta chains as associated with cytomegalovirus. Because the 87-base-pair reads could not distinguish some IMGT-functional V segments, including TRBV6-2 and TRBV6-3, those segments were excluded. Because HLA typing was missing for some donors at each locus, association tests included only the typed subset. Roughly uniform sequencing depth across donors was assumed in presence/absence analyses, although this assumption may not hold. According to the authors, the approach could potentially be generalized to other disease states and immunological phenotypes. In a later analysis, the rate of TCR association differed among HLA loci, with DRB1 alleles having the most associated TCRs and HLA-C alleles having the fewest. A later analysis found that HLA-associated TCR beta chains were more clonally expanded and had lower generation probabilities than equally common non-associated chains. In both the original and validation cohorts, the classifier was reported to diagnose cytomegalovirus status with high specificity and sensitivity. Linkage disequilibrium might explain the correlated functional status among segregating V segments, but an unknown experimental factor could not be excluded. According to a later analysis, parvovirus B19, influenza, CMV and Epstein-Barr virus appeared linked to several top co-occurrence clusters. In vitro tests confirmed that a few of the cytomegalovirus-associated TCR beta chains recognize cytomegalovirus antigens. Strong co-occurrence of HLA alleles, especially DR and DQ, made assigning TCR associations to individual alleles difficult. A further reported finding was that TCR beta sequences accurately predicted the HLA-A and HLA-B alleles for most subjects in the first cohort. The cohort was sequenced for TCR beta chains only, and without alpha or paired-chain data the features that could be detected were limited. In a later genetic analysis, fewer N-insertions in productive TCRs were reported among donors in an Asian-associated ancestry cluster than the roughly 670-donor mean.

CDR1 WNHNN and CDR2 SYGVQD were looked up in the germline V gene (reference sequence). The CDR3 starts with the cysteine, ends with the phenylalanine, and has 15 residues. Kept here is only the CDR3 DNA, which spans 45 bases and is read in frame from base 1. V trim: 5 bases; J trim: 7 bases; unmatched bases: 9. Library preparation employed the immunoSEQ multiplex PCR assay. A mixture of 60 forward primers for TCR Vbeta segments and 13 reverse primers for TCR Jbeta segments was used in the multiplex PCR. Amplification of the CDR3 region of rearranged TCR beta genes was performed with a multiplex PCR assay on genomic DNA. Amplified TCR beta libraries were sequenced as 87-base-pair reads on the Illumina HiSeq System. The paper's processing steps were these. In a later analysis, 80 million or so unique TCR beta chains were counted across the 650 to 750 repertoires, and some 10 million of these chains were shared by at least two donors. A nearest-neighbor algorithm error-corrected the raw reads and collapsed the reads into unique sequences, merging closely related sequences to remove PCR and sequencing errors. CDR3 sequences were aligned to IMGT reference sequences to assign V, D and J gene segments. For a sequence to be retained, at least a six-nucleotide match to both a V gene segment and a J gene segment was required. A rearrangement was called productive if the CDR3 had no stop codons and remained in frame with V and J, and every other rearrangement was called non-productive. Following IMGT convention, CDR3 was defined as the stretch from the second conserved V-encoded cysteine to the conserved J-encoded phenylalanine. The earlier analysis of some 540 of the donors excluded any sequence lacking an unambiguous match to a single V gene segment. In an earlier analysis of more than 500 of the donors, a V segment was called functional when productive rearrangements were above 56.7%, and segregating when the standard deviation between donors exceeded 5%. A statistical classification framework was developed to diagnose cytomegalovirus status using the catalog of TCR beta chain sequences. V and J gene assignment, in a later analysis, came from comparing TCR nucleotide sequences with IMGT/GENE-DB human TR gene sequences. Using the TCRdist pipeline, a later analysis assigned CDR3 sequences along with most-parsimonious VDJ recombination scenarios. A later analysis defined each TCR beta chain by its CDR3 amino acid sequence plus V-gene family, and excluded reads lacking a unique V-gene family. To address suspected cross-contamination and a sequencing artifact, a later analysis removed a few hundred highly shared, low-generation-probability nucleotide sequences. A later analysis calculated a clonal expansion index for each public chain from normalized within-repertoire ranks of inferred template counts. Generation probabilities in a later analysis came from a VDJ recombination model fitted to out-of-frame rearrangements, and those results were checked against IGoR. In a later analysis, TCR-TCR, TCR-HLA and TCR-CMV co-occurrence was scored with hypergeometric tests, and a repertoire-size bias correction was applied to TCR pairs. In a later analysis, false discovery rates were estimated by permuting HLA or CMV assignments 20 times. In a later analysis, co-occurring TCRs were grouped using DBSCAN, and TCRdist sequence similarity was added for clustering within HLA-allele-positive subsets. For co-occurrence clustering, repertoires with fewer than 30,000 or more than 120,000 public chains were excluded, along with five or six repertoires with anomalous nucleotide sharing. The clones in this table, taken by TCRdb from immuneACCESS, are in-frame only. Not every clone is retained; where verified, under half of the shortfall comes from an unresolved V gene, and the cause of the rest is unknown. V, J and clone size derive from that table, while D and trimming were established from the DNA sequence. The sample table records 150,000 to 180,000 clones; more than 75% of these occur just once. The top ten constitute 6% to 8.5% of the sample.

Turning to this clone: Its antigen remains undetermined. The input lacks base qualities; no much larger clone sits a single base away.

The cohort was made up of approximately 670 healthy bone marrow donors. All cohort members were sampled while nominally healthy, although unrecorded immune exposures were likely present. The donor tested CMV seropositive and was one of the 289 seropositive cohort members. A peripheral blood sample was provided by each donor, and peripheral blood mononuclear cells were used for TCR beta sequencing. Genomic DNA was extracted from the blood cell samples with the Qiagen DNeasy Blood Extraction Kit. The chain links TRBV10-1 with TRBJ1-5, and 9 junctional nucleotides match TRBD1. This sequence was found in a man aged 30 to 45 in good health and CMV-seropositive. Sequenced: PBMCs. The CDR3 reads CASSHMWDRAQPQHF. The base sequence is TGCGCCAGCAGTCATATGTGGGACAGGGCCCAGCCCCAGCATTTT.